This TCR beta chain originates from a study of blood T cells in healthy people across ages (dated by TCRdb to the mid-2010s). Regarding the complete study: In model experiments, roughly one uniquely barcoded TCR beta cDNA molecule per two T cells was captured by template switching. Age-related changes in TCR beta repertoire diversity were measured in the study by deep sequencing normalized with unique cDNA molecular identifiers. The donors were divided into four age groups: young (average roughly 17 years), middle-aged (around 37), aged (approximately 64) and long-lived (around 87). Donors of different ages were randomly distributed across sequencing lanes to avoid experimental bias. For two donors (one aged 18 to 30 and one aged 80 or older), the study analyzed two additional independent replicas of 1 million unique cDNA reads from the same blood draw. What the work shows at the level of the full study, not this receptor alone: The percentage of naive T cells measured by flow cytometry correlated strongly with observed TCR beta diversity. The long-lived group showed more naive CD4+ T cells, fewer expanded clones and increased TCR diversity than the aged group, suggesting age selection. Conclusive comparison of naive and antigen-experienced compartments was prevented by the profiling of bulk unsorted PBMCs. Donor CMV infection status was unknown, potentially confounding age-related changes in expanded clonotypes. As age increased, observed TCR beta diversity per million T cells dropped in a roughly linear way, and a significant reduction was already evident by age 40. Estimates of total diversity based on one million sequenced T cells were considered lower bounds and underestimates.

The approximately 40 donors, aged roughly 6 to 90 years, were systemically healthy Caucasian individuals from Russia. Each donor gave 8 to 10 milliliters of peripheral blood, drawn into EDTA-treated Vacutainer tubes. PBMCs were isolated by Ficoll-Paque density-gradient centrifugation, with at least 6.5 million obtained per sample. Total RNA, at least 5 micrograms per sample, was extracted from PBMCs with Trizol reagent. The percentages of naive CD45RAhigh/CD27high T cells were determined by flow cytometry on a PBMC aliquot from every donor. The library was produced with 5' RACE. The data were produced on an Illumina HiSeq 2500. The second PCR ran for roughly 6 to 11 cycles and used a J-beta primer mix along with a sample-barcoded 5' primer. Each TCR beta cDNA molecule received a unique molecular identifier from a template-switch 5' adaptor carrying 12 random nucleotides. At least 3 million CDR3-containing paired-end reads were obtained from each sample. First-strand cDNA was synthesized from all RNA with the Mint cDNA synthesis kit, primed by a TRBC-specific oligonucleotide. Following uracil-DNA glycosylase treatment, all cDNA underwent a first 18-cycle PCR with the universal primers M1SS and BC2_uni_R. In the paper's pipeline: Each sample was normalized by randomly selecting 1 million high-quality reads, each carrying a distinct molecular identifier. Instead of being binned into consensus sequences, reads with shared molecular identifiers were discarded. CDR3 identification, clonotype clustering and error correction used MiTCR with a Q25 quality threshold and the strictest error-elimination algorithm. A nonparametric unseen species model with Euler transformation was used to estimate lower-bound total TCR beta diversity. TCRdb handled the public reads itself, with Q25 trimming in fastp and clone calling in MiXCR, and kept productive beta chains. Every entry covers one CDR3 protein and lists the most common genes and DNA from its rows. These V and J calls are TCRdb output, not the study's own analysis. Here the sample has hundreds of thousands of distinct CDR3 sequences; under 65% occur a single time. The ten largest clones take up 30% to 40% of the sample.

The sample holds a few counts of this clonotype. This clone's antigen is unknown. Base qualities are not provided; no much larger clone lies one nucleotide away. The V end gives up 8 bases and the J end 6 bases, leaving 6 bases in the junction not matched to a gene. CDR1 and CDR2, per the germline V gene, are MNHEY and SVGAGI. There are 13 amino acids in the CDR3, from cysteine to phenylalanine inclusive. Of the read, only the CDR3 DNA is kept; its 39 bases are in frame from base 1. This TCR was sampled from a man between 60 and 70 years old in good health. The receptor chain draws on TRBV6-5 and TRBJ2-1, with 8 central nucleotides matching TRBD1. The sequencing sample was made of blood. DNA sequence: TGTGCCAGCCGGACAGGGTTTATCAATGAGCAGTTCTTC. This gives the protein CASRTGFINEQFF.